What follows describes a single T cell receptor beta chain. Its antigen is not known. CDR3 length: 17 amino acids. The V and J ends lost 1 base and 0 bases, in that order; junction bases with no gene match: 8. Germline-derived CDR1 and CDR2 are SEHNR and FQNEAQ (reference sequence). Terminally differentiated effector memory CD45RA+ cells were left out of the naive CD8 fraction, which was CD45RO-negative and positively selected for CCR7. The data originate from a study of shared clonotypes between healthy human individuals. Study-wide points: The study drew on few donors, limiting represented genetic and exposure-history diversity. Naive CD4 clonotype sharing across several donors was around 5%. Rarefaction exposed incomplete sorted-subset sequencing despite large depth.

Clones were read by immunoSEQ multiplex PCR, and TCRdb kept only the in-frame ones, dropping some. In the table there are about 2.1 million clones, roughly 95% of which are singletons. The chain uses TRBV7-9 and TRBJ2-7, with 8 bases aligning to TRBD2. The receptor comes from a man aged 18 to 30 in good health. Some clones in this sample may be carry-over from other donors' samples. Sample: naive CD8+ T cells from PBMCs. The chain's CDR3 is CASSLGLNSGNSYEQYF. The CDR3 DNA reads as TGTGCCAGCAGCTTAGGGTTGAATAGCGGGAACTCCTACGAGCAGTACTTC.